What follows are 9 T cell receptor beta chains derived from one specimen sequenced in a study of blood T cell repertoires in COVID-19. Some clones are missing from TCRdb's copy, which holds only in-frame ones; the method was immunoSEQ multiplex PCR. In the table there are approximately 200,000 clones, 94% of which are singletons. The sequenced sample was peripheral blood. The receptors stem from a man aged 25 to 45 with COVID-19, enrolled during active disease.

V is TRBV9 and J is TRBJ1-1; 12 bases match TRBD1. The germline V gene has CDR1 SGDLS and CDR2 YYNGEE. V lost 4 bases and J lost 1; bases outside the gene matches: 8. CDR3 length equals 17 residues. The CDR3 DNA is TGTGCCAGCAGCTACGGGACAGGGGGCGAGGGGAACACTGAAGCTTTCTTT. The encoded protein is CASSYGTGGEGNTEAFF.

V and J are TRBV19 and TRBJ1-5; 10 nucleotides agree with TRBD1. Looked up from germline, CDR1 is LNHDA and CDR2 is SQIVND (reference sequence). V lost 5 bases to trimming and J lost 9 bases; unmatched junction nucleotides: 10. The CDR3 is 15 residues long. The CDR3 sequence is CASSPPGTGVAPQHF. Written as DNA, the CDR3 is TGTGCCAGTAGTCCCCCCGGGACAGGGGTAGCGCCCCAGCATTTT.

The chain employs TRBV24-1 and TRBJ2-1; 9 positions match TRBD2. CDR3 size: 17 residues. Per the germline V gene, CDR1 is KGHDR and CDR2 is SFDVKD. Trimming took 4 bases from V and 0 from J; bases not matched to a gene: 6. Written as DNA, the CDR3 is TGTGCCACCAGTGACGCTAGCGGGGTTAGCTCCTACAATGAGCAGTTCTTC. It specifies CATSDASGVSSYNEQFF.

The rearrangement links TRBV11-2 to TRBJ2-1, with D unclear. Deletions cut 6 bases from V and 5 bases from J, with 20 bases between. The germline V gene encodes CDR1 SGHAT and CDR2 FQNNGV. The CDR3 has 16 amino acids. CDR3 coding DNA: TGTGCCAGCAGTCTAGTAGCCTATGCATTCAACAATGAGCAGTTCTTC. This sequence encodes CASSLVAYAFNNEQFF.

This sequence joins TRBV9 and TRBJ1-4; 8 bases match TRBD1. J gave up 4 bases and V 3 bases, and 5 bases lay outside the gene matches. The CDR3 consists of 15 residues. Per germline, CDR1 SGDLS and CDR2 YYNGEE. The DNA of the CDR3 is TGTGCCAGCAGCGCGAAGGGACAGGATAATGAAAAACTGTTTTTT. Amino acid sequence: CASSAKGQDNEKLFF.

The genes are TRBV19 and TRBJ1-4; 7 bases match TRBD1. The germline CDR1 and CDR2 sequences are LNHDA and SQIVND (reference sequence). Losses at the gene ends were 3 bases for V and 8 bases for J; bases not matched to a gene: 15. This CDR3 has 17 amino acids. The CDR3 DNA is TGTGCCAGTAGTATGGAACCATGGGGCAGGGGGGAAGAAAAACTGTTTTTT. Residues: CASSMEPWGRGEEKLFF.

Details on this clone: Other DNA sequences of this sample code for an identical CDR3. This chain connects TRBV11-2 to TRBJ1-1; D might be TRBD1 (5 bases). Germline lookup yields CDR1 SGHAT and CDR2 FQNNGV. CDR3 length equals 16 residues. The germline V and J ends were trimmed by 1 base and 0 bases, with 12 bases remaining between them. This CDR3 reads CASSLAPQGLNTEAFF. The CDR3 bases are TGTGCCAGCAGCTTAGCCCCCCAGGGTTTGAACACTGAAGCTTTCTTT.

The gene calls are TRBV10-2 and TRBJ2-2; D gene ambiguous. The CDR3 consists of 14 residues. CDR1 is WSHSY and CDR2 is SAAADI in the germline V gene. Trimming removed 5 bases at V and 6 bases at J, with 13 bases between. This chain's CDR3 is CASSRGVEAGELFF. CDR3 bases: TGCGCCAGCAGTCGTGGAGTTGAAGCCGGGGAGCTGTTTTTT.

The chain combines TRBV10-3 with TRBJ1-1; D is possibly TRBD1 (5 bases). CDR3 length: 15 residues. Germline V gene sequence: CDR1 ENHRY, CDR2 SYGVKD. Trimming took off 5 bases at V and 4 bases at J, with 17 bases between the two ends. DNA of the CDR3: TGTGCCATCAGTCGGGCAGGGTCATATGGCACTGAAGCTTTCTTT. Its protein is CAISRAGSYGTEAFF.